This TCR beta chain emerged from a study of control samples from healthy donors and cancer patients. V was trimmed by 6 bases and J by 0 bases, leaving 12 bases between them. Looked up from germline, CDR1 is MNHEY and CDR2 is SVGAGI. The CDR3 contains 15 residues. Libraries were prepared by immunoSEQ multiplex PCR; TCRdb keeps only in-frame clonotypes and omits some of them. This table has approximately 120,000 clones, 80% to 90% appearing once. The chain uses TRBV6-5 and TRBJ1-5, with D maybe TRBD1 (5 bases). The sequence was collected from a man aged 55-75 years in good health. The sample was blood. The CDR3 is CASSRDLYSNQPQHF. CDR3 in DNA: TGTGCCAGCAGCAGGGACCTATATAGCAATCAGCCCCAGCATTTT.